The T cell receptor (beta chain) under discussion was sequenced for a study of T cell changes during pregnancy in multiple sclerosis. The trim removed 4 bases at V and 2 bases at J, leaving 4 bases unmatched. Germline-derived CDR1 and CDR2 are SGHRS and YFSETQ. The length of the CDR3 is 14 residues. The method was immunoSEQ multiplex PCR; TCRdb's version includes in-frame clones alone and lacks a portion of them. This sample has 40,000 or so clones, with roughly nine tenths found just once. The TCR was taken from a female donor with multiple sclerosis, enrolled in a pregnancy study. The starting material was CD4+ T cells from peripheral blood mononuclear cells, obtained in the first trimester of pregnancy. V usage is TRBV5-1 and J usage is TRBJ2-3, with 7 bases matching TRBD1. The CDR3 nucleotides read TGCGCCAGCAGCCGGGGACAGACCACAGATACGCAGTATTTT. Translation gives CASSRGQTTDTQYF.